This TCR beta chain was sequenced during a study of T cell repertoires in cytomegalovirus infection. TCRdb reprocessed the reads with MiXCR, giving one entry per CDR3 protein. Of 380,000 or so distinct CDR3 sequences listed, about 32% are singletons. Of note for this clonotype: What it binds is not known.

Germline CDR1 reads SEHNR; CDR2 reads FQNEAQ (reference sequence). This CDR3 is 15 amino acids long. Trimming removed 0 bases from V and 4 bases from J; junction bases left unmatched: 4. V is TRBV7-9 and J is TRBJ2-5, with 8 bases matching TRBD1. The sequence came from a human donor in good health (CMV status not recorded). Some clones in this sample may be carry-over from other donors' samples. The sequencing here drew on cultured PBMCs, taken from culture after CMV antigen stimulation. The CDR3: CASSLAAQGAETQYF. Here the CDR3 DNA reads TGTGCCAGCAGCTTAGCTGCCCAGGGGGCAGAGACCCAGTACTTC.